This record looks at one T cell receptor (beta chain) sequence and its context. The CDR3 covers 16 residues. Germline V lookup: CDR1 SEHNR, CDR2 FQNEAQ (reference sequence). Trimming removed 4 bases from V and 1 base from J; junction bases left unmatched: 6. This entry belongs to a study of chemoradiotherapy in HPV16-positive cancers. Generated by immunoSEQ multiplex PCR, the TCRdb table keeps only in-frame clones and is missing some. Among 25,000 to 30,000 clones listed, about 91% were seen once. The chain recombines TRBV7-9 with TRBJ2-2, with 7 bases aligning to TRBD2. Here the sequenced sample was blood, taken from a patient who underwent chemoradiotherapy. The receptor was isolated from a human donor with HPV-associated anogenital cancer. The CDR3 sequence: CASSSRLAWNTGELFF. The CDR3 nucleotides are TGTGCCAGCAGCTCTCGACTAGCTTGGAACACCGGGGAGCTGTTTTTT. The whole variable domain, remainder taken from reference TRBV7-9 and TRBJ2-2, is DTGVSQNPRHKITKRGQNVTFRCDPISEHNRLYWYRQTLGQGPEFLTYFQNEAQLEKSRLLSDRFSAERPKGSFSTLEIQRTEQGDSAMYLCASSSRLAWNTGELFFGEGSRLTVL.